This T cell receptor beta chain was sequenced in a study of T cell changes during pregnancy in multiple sclerosis. The CDR3 contains 17 residues. The germline V gene has CDR1 SQVTM and CDR2 ANQGSEA. V shed 7 bases, J shed 1 base, and the junction held 8 bases outside the gene matches. Clones were read by immunoSEQ multiplex PCR, and TCRdb kept only the in-frame ones, dropping some. This table holds about 59,000 clones, about 93% found once. The rearrangement joins TRBV29-1 to TRBJ2-1; 15 bases match TRBD2. The input for sequencing was peripheral blood, taken in the third trimester of pregnancy. This sequence originates from a female donor in good health, enrolled as a control in a pregnancy study. The CDR3 sequence is CSAPRTSGRASYNEQFF. The DNA of the CDR3 is TGCAGCGCCCCCCGGACTAGCGGGAGGGCTTCCTACAATGAGCAGTTCTTC.